A few counts support the clone carrying this T cell receptor (beta chain). Its antigen is still unknown. The sample is drawn from a study of naive and memory T cell subsets. Two oligonucleotides, mixed equimolar, formed the beta constant-region primer covering TRBC1 and TRBC2. Ligated cDNA was amplified by four rounds of PCR with nested alpha and beta constant-region primers and SP2. TCRdb reanalysed the UMI-ligation and nested PCR reads using MiXCR and keeps one entry per CDR3 protein. The table lists 95,000 to 110,000 distinct CDR3 sequences, around 13% of them singletons. The CDR3 spans 13 residues. Germline loops: CDR1 KGHDR, CDR2 SFDVKD. V was cut by 1 base and J by 5 bases, with 7 bases left in between. Study outcomes and limitations: Naive repertoires, especially CD8, held a few larger clonotypes, possibly memory cells re-expressing CD45RA.

Overnight CMV lysate stimulation of fresh PBMCs defined donor CMV status by CD4+ IFNgamma. CD4 T cells were positively selected, then CD8 T cells from the CD4-negative fraction. Specimen: naive CD8+ T cells from blood. The source of this sequence is a human donor in good health. The chain has TRBV24-1 and TRBJ1-1; TRBD1 is a possible D gene (5 bases). In nucleotides, the CDR3 is TGTGCCACCAGTGATTTTGGGGGAACTGAAGCTTTCTTT. It codes for CATSDFGGTEAFF.